Listed here is a single TCR beta chain. Its antigen is unidentified. Other nucleotide sequences from this sample produce the same CDR3. Assay: immunoSEQ multiplex PCR; the TCRdb copy retains only in-frame clones and omits some. This table holds about 1.5 million clones, under 99% found once. HIV-negative, healthy adults without recent acute infections or vaccinations were the donors. Only Caucasian adults living in Nashville, Tennessee served as donors. The data were obtained in a study of shared clonotypes between healthy human individuals. Study-wide context: The composition of the donors was two women and a few men aged 18 to 49.

Whole-study results and caveats: Clonotypes shared by all four donors outscored non-shared clonotypes in generation probability.

Between the trimmed V and J ends, which lost 3 bases and 0 bases, there was a span of 10 bases. This CDR3 contains 14 residues. CDR1 SGDLS and CDR2 YYNGEE come from the germline V gene. V is TRBV9 and J is TRBJ2-7; D is perhaps TRBD2 (5 bases). The sequencing sample was made of naive CD4+ T cells sorted from blood. Noted subset: CD45RA+ positively selected. This clonotype originated in a young man in good health. CDR3 bases: TGTGCCAGCAGCGGGACGGGAAGCTCCTACGAGCAGTACTTC. This gives the protein CASSGTGSSYEQYF.